This is a list of T cell receptor beta chains from one sample in a study of shared clonotypes between healthy human individuals. TCRdb keeps only in-frame clones here, not all; method: immunoSEQ multiplex PCR. This sample has under 600,000 clones, with roughly 72% found just once. Sequenced sample: PBMCs. These receptors were taken from a middle-aged woman in good health. Some clones in this sample may be carry-over from other donors' samples. CDR3s include the opening cysteine and the closing phenylalanine or tryptophan. The D gene is left open where the match is weak. Some rows have no size entry. The others give once, few or many, or a class for an expanded clone.

d_call: -; j_call: TRBJ2-2; clone_size: -; v_call: TRBV7-3; cdr3_nt: TGTGCCAGCAGCTTAATTGTATCCACCGGGGAGCTGTTTTTT; cdr3_aa: CASSLIVSTGELFF
d_call: -; j_call: TRBJ1-1; clone_size: few; v_call: TRBV29-1; cdr3_nt: TGCAGCGTTTGGGGGGGGTACACTGAAGCTTTCTTT; cdr3_aa: CSVWGGYTEAFF
d_call: -; j_call: TRBJ2-7; clone_size: many; v_call: TRBV30; cdr3_nt: TGTGCCTTTCGAGGGAGTGCCAACTACGAGCAGTACTTC; cdr3_aa: CAFRGSANYEQYF
d_call: -; j_call: TRBJ2-5; clone_size: many; v_call: TRBV5-1; cdr3_nt: TGCGCCAGCAGCTTGGGCCCCTCGGGACCCACCTTTGGGACCCAGTACTTC; cdr3_aa: CASSLGPSGPTFGTQYF
d_call: -; j_call: TRBJ2-7; clone_size: -; v_call: TRBV5-4; cdr3_nt: TGTGCCAGCAGACGGGACCGGACCTACGAGCAGTACTTC; cdr3_aa: CASRRDRTYEQYF
d_call: TRBD1; j_call: TRBJ2-7; clone_size: -; v_call: TRBV11-1; cdr3_nt: TGTGCCAGCAGCTTAGCGGCAGGGGGCCAAGGCGAGCAGTACTTC; cdr3_aa: CASSLAAGGQGEQYF
d_call: -; j_call: TRBJ2-7; clone_size: -; v_call: TRBV28; cdr3_nt: TGTGCCAGCAGTCTCCTTTCTGGCGGACTCTCCTACGAGCAGTACTTC; cdr3_aa: CASSLLSGGLSYEQYF
d_call: TRBD1; j_call: TRBJ2-7; clone_size: -; v_call: TRBV2; cdr3_nt: TGTGCCAGCAGGACAGGGTCACCCGACGAGCAGTACTTC; cdr3_aa: CASRTGSPDEQYF
d_call: -; j_call: TRBJ1-5; clone_size: -; v_call: TRBV28; cdr3_nt: TGTGCCAGCAGACCCCAGGGTAGCAATCAGCCCCAGCATTTT; cdr3_aa: CASRPQGSNQPQHF
d_call: TRBD2; j_call: TRBJ2-2; clone_size: -; v_call: TRBV2; cdr3_nt: TGTGCCAGCATGCTAGCGGGAGTCACCGGGGAGCTGTTTTTT; cdr3_aa: CASMLAGVTGELFF
d_call: -; j_call: TRBJ2-1; clone_size: -; v_call: TRBV9; cdr3_nt: TGTGCCAGCAGCCCGCTTGGGGTTTCCGTCCCCGAGTTCTTC; cdr3_aa: CASSPLGVSVPEFF
d_call: TRBD1; j_call: TRBJ2-2; clone_size: -; v_call: TRBV18; cdr3_nt: TGTGCCAGCTCACCCAGGACAGGGGATAACACCGGGGAGCTGTTTTTT; cdr3_aa: CASSPRTGDNTGELFF
d_call: TRBD2; j_call: TRBJ2-1; clone_size: -; v_call: TRBV4-1; cdr3_nt: TGCGCCAGCAGCCAAGAGACTGAAGCGGGGGCCTGGAATGAGCAGTTCTTC; cdr3_aa: CASSQETEAGAWNEQFF
d_call: -; j_call: TRBJ1-4; clone_size: many; v_call: TRBV28; cdr3_nt: TGTGCCAGCAGGCTAAATGAAAAACTGTTTTTT; cdr3_aa: CASRLNEKLFF
d_call: -; j_call: TRBJ1-2; clone_size: -; v_call: TRBV5-4; cdr3_nt: TGTGCCAGCAGCCTGACAGGCGTCGGGGGCTACACCTTC; cdr3_aa: CASSLTGVGGYTF
d_call: TRBD2; j_call: TRBJ2-7; clone_size: -; v_call: TRBV5-8; cdr3_nt: TGTGCCAGCAGTGGAGCGGGAGTACCCGAGCAGTACTTC; cdr3_aa: CASSGAGVPEQYF
d_call: -; j_call: TRBJ2-1; clone_size: -; v_call: TRBV5-1; cdr3_nt: TGCGCCAGCAGCTTGGGTTCCAGTAACCAGGGGAATGAGCAGTTCTTC; cdr3_aa: CASSLGSSNQGNEQFF
d_call: -; j_call: TRBJ2-1; clone_size: -; v_call: TRBV19; cdr3_nt: TGTGCCAGTAGTCCCCTCGCCGGGCCCTATGGCAATGAGCAGTTCTTC; cdr3_aa: CASSPLAGPYGNEQFF
d_call: TRBD2; j_call: TRBJ2-5; clone_size: many; v_call: TRBV4-2; cdr3_nt: TGTGCCAGCAGCCAAGATAAGCGGGGACAAGAGACCCAGTACTTC; cdr3_aa: CASSQDKRGQETQYF
d_call: -; j_call: TRBJ1-3; clone_size: -; v_call: TRBV14; cdr3_nt: TGTGCCAGCAGCCCTGATCTGGCTGGAAACACCATATATTTT; cdr3_aa: CASSPDLAGNTIYF
d_call: -; j_call: TRBJ2-2; clone_size: -; v_call: TRBV30; cdr3_nt: TGTGCCTGGACGTTAGGGATCGGGGAGCTGTTTTTT; cdr3_aa: CAWTLGIGELFF
d_call: TRBD2; j_call: TRBJ2-7; clone_size: -; v_call: TRBV5-1; cdr3_nt: TGCGCCAGCAGCCCGTACGTTGGGGCGGGAGGGCAGTACTTC; cdr3_aa: CASSPYVGAGGQYF
d_call: -; j_call: TRBJ1-4; clone_size: once; v_call: TRBV6-5; cdr3_nt: TGTGCCAGCAGTGAGACCCTGGGGGGTGAAAAACTGTTTTTT; cdr3_aa: CASSETLGGEKLFF
d_call: -; j_call: TRBJ2-3; clone_size: -; v_call: TRBV12-5; cdr3_nt: TGTGCTAGTGGCCCCGGTCCAGGGACTACAGATACGCAGTATTTT; cdr3_aa: CASGPGPGTTDTQYF
d_call: -; j_call: TRBJ1-4; clone_size: -; v_call: TRBV28; cdr3_nt: TGTGCCAGCAGTCTGGGGAGGGGTGAAAAACTGTTTTTT; cdr3_aa: CASSLGRGEKLFF
d_call: -; j_call: TRBJ2-5; clone_size: -; v_call: TRBV30; cdr3_nt: TGTGCCTGGACCGGTCTGGCCCAAGAGACCCAGTACTTC; cdr3_aa: CAWTGLAQETQYF
d_call: TRBD1; j_call: TRBJ2-5; clone_size: few; v_call: TRBV28; cdr3_nt: TGTGCCAGCACCAATCCTAACCGGGACAGGGGTTTTGGAGAGACCCAGTACTTC; cdr3_aa: CASTNPNRDRGFGETQYF
d_call: -; j_call: TRBJ2-5; clone_size: -; v_call: TRBV5-6; cdr3_nt: TGTGCCAGCAGCTCCCTGTCCCAGGGGGAGACCCAGTACTTC; cdr3_aa: CASSSLSQGETQYF
d_call: -; j_call: TRBJ1-3; clone_size: -; v_call: TRBV6-1; cdr3_nt: TGTGCCAGCAGTGAAGTTCAGAACACCATATATTTT; cdr3_aa: CASSEVQNTIYF
d_call: -; j_call: TRBJ2-7; clone_size: -; v_call: TRBV4-3; cdr3_nt: TGCGCCAGCAGCCAAGACGTCCGCGATCGCGAGCAGTACTTC; cdr3_aa: CASSQDVRDREQYF
d_call: -; j_call: TRBJ2-1; clone_size: -; v_call: TRBV9; cdr3_nt: TGTGCCAGCAGCGTTTCTCTTAGCGAAATAGACAATGAGCAGTTCTTC; cdr3_aa: CASSVSLSEIDNEQFF
d_call: TRBD2; j_call: TRBJ2-2; clone_size: few; v_call: TRBV5-1; cdr3_nt: TGCGCCAGCAGCTGGGGACTAGCGGACACCGGGGAGCTGTTTTTT; cdr3_aa: CASSWGLADTGELFF
d_call: TRBD1; j_call: TRBJ1-2; clone_size: -; v_call: TRBV5-1; cdr3_nt: TGCGCCAGCAGCTTGCCCCCCGGACAGGGGTTAAACTATGGCTACACCTTC; cdr3_aa: CASSLPPGQGLNYGYTF
d_call: -; j_call: TRBJ1-4; clone_size: -; v_call: TRBV25-1; cdr3_nt: TGTGCCAGCAGTGAATGGTCAAGTCTCCCAGTCGACAATGAAAAACTGTTTTTT; cdr3_aa: CASSEWSSLPVDNEKLFF
d_call: -; j_call: TRBJ1-2; clone_size: -; v_call: TRBV4-3; cdr3_nt: TGCGCCAGCAGCCTCGAGGGGGGGTTTGGCTACACCTTC; cdr3_aa: CASSLEGGFGYTF
d_call: TRBD1; j_call: TRBJ1-5; clone_size: -; v_call: TRBV18; cdr3_nt: TGTGCCAGCTCACCTAACAGGGGCGATCAGCCCCAGCATTTT; cdr3_aa: CASSPNRGDQPQHF
d_call: -; j_call: TRBJ2-7; clone_size: -; v_call: TRBV2; cdr3_nt: TGTGCCAGCGGAGCCCGGGATGGCTCCTACGAGCAGTACTTC; cdr3_aa: CASGARDGSYEQYF
d_call: TRBD1; j_call: TRBJ2-1; clone_size: -; v_call: TRBV30; cdr3_nt: TGTGCCTCACCGGGACAGGGGGCGGATGAGCAGTTCTTC; cdr3_aa: CASPGQGADEQFF
d_call: TRBD2; j_call: TRBJ2-5; clone_size: -; v_call: TRBV10-3; cdr3_nt: TGTGCCATCAGAAGGGCGGGAGTCTCAGAGACCCAGTACTTC; cdr3_aa: CAIRRAGVSETQYF
d_call: TRBD2; j_call: TRBJ2-7; clone_size: many; v_call: TRBV19; cdr3_nt: TGTGCCAGTAGGGCAAGAGCGGGAGGTTTCTACGAGCAGTACTTC; cdr3_aa: CASRARAGGFYEQYF
d_call: TRBD2; j_call: TRBJ2-4; clone_size: -; v_call: TRBV27; cdr3_nt: TGTGCCAGCAGTTTCGCCTCGGGGAGGGGCAAAAACATTCAGTACTTC; cdr3_aa: CASSFASGRGKNIQYF
d_call: -; j_call: TRBJ1-3; clone_size: -; v_call: TRBV7-9; cdr3_nt: TGTGCCAGCAGCTTAGCAGGGTCTGGAAACACCATATATTTT; cdr3_aa: CASSLAGSGNTIYF
d_call: TRBD1; j_call: TRBJ1-1; clone_size: -; v_call: TRBV10-3; cdr3_nt: TGTGCCATCAGTGAACAGGGGGCTATGAACACTGAAGCTTTCTTT; cdr3_aa: CAISEQGAMNTEAFF
d_call: TRBD2; j_call: TRBJ2-7; clone_size: once; v_call: TRBV7-2; cdr3_nt: TGTGCCAGCAGCACCCGGACTAGCGGGAGCGACGAGCAGTACTTC; cdr3_aa: CASSTRTSGSDEQYF
d_call: TRBD2; j_call: TRBJ2-1; clone_size: -; v_call: TRBV5-1; cdr3_nt: TGCGCCAGCAGCTGGCCCCTGCGGGAGGGCCCGGGTTGGCAGTTCTTC; cdr3_aa: CASSWPLREGPGWQFF
d_call: TRBD2; j_call: TRBJ2-1; clone_size: -; v_call: TRBV14; cdr3_nt: TGTGCCAGCAGCCTTAGCGGGAGGGCCGTATATGAGCAGTTCTTC; cdr3_aa: CASSLSGRAVYEQFF
d_call: TRBD2; j_call: TRBJ2-1; clone_size: -; v_call: TRBV5-1; cdr3_nt: TGCGCCAGCCGCGCGGGGGGGACAGAATACAATGAGCAGTTCTTC; cdr3_aa: CASRAGGTEYNEQFF
d_call: -; j_call: TRBJ2-5; clone_size: -; v_call: TRBV6-4; cdr3_nt: TGTGCCAGCAGTAATGAGGAAGGTTCAGAGCAGTACTTC; cdr3_aa: CASSNEEGSEQYF
d_call: -; j_call: TRBJ2-5; clone_size: -; v_call: TRBV25-1; cdr3_nt: TGTGCCAGCAGTGATTTGGGGGGAGACGGGGAGACCCAGTACTTC; cdr3_aa: CASSDLGGDGETQYF
d_call: TRBD1; j_call: TRBJ2-5; clone_size: -; v_call: TRBV27; cdr3_nt: TGTGCCTTAGTAGATTCACAGGGGGCTAACGAGACCCAGTACTTC; cdr3_aa: CALVDSQGANETQYF
d_call: -; j_call: TRBJ2-7; clone_size: few; v_call: TRBV2; cdr3_nt: TGTGCCAGCATGCTGGCTGCGGAGCAGTACTTC; cdr3_aa: CASMLAAEQYF
d_call: -; j_call: TRBJ2-2; clone_size: -; v_call: TRBV7-2; cdr3_nt: TGTGCCAGCAGCTTCCAGGGTGGTTCGTCGGGGGAGCTGTTTTTT; cdr3_aa: CASSFQGGSSGELFF
d_call: -; j_call: TRBJ2-1; clone_size: once; v_call: TRBV11-2; cdr3_nt: TGTGCCAGCAGCTTAGGGCTCAGAGGGAATGAGCAGTTCTTC; cdr3_aa: CASSLGLRGNEQFF
d_call: -; j_call: TRBJ2-7; clone_size: -; v_call: TRBV11-2; cdr3_nt: TGTGCCAGCAGCTTATCCAGGTCCACCTACGAGCAGTACTTC; cdr3_aa: CASSLSRSTYEQYF